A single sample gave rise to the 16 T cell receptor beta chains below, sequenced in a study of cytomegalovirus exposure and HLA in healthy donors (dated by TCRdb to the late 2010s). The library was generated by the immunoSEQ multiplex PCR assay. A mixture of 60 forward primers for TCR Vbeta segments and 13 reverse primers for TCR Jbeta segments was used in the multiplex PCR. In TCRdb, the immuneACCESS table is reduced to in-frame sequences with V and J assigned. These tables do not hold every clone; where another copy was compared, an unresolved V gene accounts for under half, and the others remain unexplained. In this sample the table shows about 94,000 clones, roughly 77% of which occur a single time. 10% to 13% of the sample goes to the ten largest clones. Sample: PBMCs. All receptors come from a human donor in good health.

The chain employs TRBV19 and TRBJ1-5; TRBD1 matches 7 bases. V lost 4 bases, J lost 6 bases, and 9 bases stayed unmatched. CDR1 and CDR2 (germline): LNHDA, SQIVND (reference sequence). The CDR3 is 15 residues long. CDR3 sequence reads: CASSTELGQTQPQHF. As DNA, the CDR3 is TGTGCCAGTAGTACCGAATTGGGACAGACTCAGCCCCAGCATTTT.

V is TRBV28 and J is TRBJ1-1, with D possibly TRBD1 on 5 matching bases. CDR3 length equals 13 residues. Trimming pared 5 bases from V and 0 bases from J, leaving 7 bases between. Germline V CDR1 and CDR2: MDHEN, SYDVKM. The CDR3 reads CASSEGVNTEAFF. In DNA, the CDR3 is TGTGCCAGCAGTGAAGGGGTGAACACTGAAGCTTTCTTT.

Here the CDR3 DNA reads TGTGCCAGCTCACCTACGCCGGGACAGGGCAATCAGCCCCAGCATTTT. It specifies CASSPTPGQGNQPQHF. The chain carries TRBV18 and TRBJ1-5, with 8 bases lining up with TRBD1. From germline, CDR1 is KGHSH and CDR2 LQKENI. V dropped 3 bases and J dropped 2; count of bases not matched to a gene: 6. The CDR3 loop spans 16 amino acids.

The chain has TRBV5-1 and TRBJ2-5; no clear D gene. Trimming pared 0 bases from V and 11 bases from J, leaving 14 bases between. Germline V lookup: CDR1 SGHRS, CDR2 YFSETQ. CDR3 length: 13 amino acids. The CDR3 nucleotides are TGCGCCAGCAGCTTGGGGGCCCCCCAAAAGCAGTACTTC. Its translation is CASSLGAPQKQYF.

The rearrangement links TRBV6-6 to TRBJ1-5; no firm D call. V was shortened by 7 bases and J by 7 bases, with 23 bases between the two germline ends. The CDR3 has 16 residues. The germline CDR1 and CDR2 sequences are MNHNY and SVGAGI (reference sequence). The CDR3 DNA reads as TGTGCCAGCACCCGGCGGGCAGAGGGATTATGGCAGCCCCAGCATTTT. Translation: CASTRRAEGLWQPQHF.

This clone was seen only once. The CDR3, as DNA: TGCGCCAGCAGCCAAGACCGGGACAGGGTGTATGGCTACACCTTC. Translating gives CASSQDRDRVYGYTF. The chain combines TRBV4-1 with TRBJ1-2, with 9 bases matching TRBD1. The CDR3 consists of 15 residues. The germline gives CDR1 MGHRA, CDR2 YSYEKL. V lost 0 bases to trimming and J lost 5 bases; unmatched junction nucleotides: 4.

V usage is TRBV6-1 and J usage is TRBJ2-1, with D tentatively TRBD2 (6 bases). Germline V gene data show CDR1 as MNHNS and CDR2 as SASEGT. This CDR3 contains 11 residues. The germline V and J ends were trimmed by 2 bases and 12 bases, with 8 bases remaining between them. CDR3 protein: CASSEKGGQFF. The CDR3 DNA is TGTGCCAGCAGTGAAAAGGGAGGGCAGTTCTTC.

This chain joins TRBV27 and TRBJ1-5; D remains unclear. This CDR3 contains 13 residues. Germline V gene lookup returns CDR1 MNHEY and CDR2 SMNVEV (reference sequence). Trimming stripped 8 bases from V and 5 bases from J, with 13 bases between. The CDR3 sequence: CASGRWSDQPQHF. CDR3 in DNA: TGTGCCAGCGGCCGATGGAGCGATCAGCCCCAGCATTTT.

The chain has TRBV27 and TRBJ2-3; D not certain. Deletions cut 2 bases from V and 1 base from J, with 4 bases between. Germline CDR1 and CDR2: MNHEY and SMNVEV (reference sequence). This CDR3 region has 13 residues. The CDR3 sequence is CASSLTGTDTQYF. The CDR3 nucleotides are TGTGCCAGCAGTTTAACGGGCACAGATACGCAGTATTTT.

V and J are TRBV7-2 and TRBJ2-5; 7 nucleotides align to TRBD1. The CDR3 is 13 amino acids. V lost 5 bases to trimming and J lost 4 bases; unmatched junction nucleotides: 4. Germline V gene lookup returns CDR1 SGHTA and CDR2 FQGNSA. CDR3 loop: CASSTRQGETQYF. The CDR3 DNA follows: TGTGCCAGCAGCACCCGACAGGGAGAGACCCAGTACTTC.

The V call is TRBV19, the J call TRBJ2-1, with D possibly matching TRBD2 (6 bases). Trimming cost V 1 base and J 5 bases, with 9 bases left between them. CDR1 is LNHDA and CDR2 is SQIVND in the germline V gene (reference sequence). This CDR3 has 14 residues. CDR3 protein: CASSIAGADNEQFF. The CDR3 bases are TGTGCCAGTAGTATAGCGGGAGCTGACAATGAGCAGTTCTTC. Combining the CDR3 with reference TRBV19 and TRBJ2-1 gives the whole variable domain DGGITQSPKYLFRKEGQNVTLSCEQNLNHDAMYWYRQDPGQGLRLIYYSQIVNDFQKGDIAEGYSVSREKKESFPLTVTSAQKNPTAFYLCASSIAGADNEQFFGPGTRLTVL.

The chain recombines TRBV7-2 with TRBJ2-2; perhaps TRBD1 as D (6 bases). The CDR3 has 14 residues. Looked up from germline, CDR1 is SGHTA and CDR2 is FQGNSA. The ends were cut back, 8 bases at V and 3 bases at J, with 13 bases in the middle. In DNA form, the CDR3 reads TGTGCCAGCCGCGGCCAGGGGTACACCGGGGAGCTGTTTTTT. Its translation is CASRGQGYTGELFF.

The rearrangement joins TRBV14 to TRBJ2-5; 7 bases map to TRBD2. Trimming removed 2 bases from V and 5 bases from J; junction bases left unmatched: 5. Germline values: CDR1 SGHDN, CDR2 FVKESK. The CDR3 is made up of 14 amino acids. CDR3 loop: CASSQTGGLETQYF. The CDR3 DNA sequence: TGTGCCAGCAGCCAAACGGGGGGTCTGGAGACCCAGTACTTC. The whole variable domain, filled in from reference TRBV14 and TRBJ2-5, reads EAGVTQFPSHSVIEKGQTVTLRCDPISGHDNLYWYRRVMGKEIKFLLHFVKESKQDESGMPNNRFLAERTGGTYSTLKVQPAELEDSGVYFCASSQTGGLETQYFGPGTRLLVL.

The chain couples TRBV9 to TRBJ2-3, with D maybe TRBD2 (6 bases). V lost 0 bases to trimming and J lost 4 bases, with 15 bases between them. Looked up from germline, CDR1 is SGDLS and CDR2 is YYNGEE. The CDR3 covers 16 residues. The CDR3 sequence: CASSVESSRDSDTQYF. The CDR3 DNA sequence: TGTGCCAGCAGCGTAGAATCTAGCCGGGACTCAGATACGCAGTATTTT. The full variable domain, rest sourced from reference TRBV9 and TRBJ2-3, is DSGVTQTPKHLITATGQRVTLRCSPRSGDLSVYWYQQSLDQGLQFLIQYYNGEERAKGNILERFSAQQFPDLHSELNLSSLELGDSALYFCASSVESSRDSDTQYFGPGTRLTVL.

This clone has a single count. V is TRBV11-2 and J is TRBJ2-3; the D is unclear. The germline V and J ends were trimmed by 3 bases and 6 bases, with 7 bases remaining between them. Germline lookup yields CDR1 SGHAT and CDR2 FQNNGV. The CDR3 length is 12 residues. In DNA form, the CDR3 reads TGTGCCAGCAGCTTCCGAGTGGATACGCAGTATTTT. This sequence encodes CASSFRVDTQYF. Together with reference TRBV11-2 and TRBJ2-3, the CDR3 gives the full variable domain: EAGVAQSPRYKIIEKRQSVAFWCNPISGHATLYWYQQILGQGPKLLIQFQNNGVVDDSQLPKDRFSAERLKGVDSTLKIQPAKLEDSAVYLCASSFRVDTQYFGPGTRLTVL.

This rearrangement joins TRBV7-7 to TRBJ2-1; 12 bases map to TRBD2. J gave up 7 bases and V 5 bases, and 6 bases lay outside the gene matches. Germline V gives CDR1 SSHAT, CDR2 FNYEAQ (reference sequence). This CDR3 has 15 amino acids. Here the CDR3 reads CASSAGLAGSNEQFF. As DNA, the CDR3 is TGTGCCAGCAGCGCAGGACTAGCGGGGTCAAATGAGCAGTTCTTC.